The rows below give T cell receptor beta chains drawn from one sample of a study of blood T cell repertoires in COVID-19. The protocol was immunoSEQ multiplex PCR, while the TCRdb copy is restricted to in-frame clones and leaves out a portion. The table lists 150,000 to 250,000 clones, 94% of them singletons, with about 0.8% in the top ten. The material sequenced was peripheral blood. Receptors were obtained from a man aged 25-40 years with COVID-19, enrolled during active disease. CDR3s include the opening cysteine and the closing phenylalanine or tryptophan. A D gene is named only where the DNA matches it firmly. The size field is filled for only some rows; it gives once, few, many or a size class.

>-|TRBJ1-1|-|TRBV6-5
CASSYSQGSTEAFF
TGTGCCAGCAGTTACTCGCAGGGGAGCACTGAAGCTTTCTTT
>TRBD2|TRBJ2-5|-|TRBV5-1
CASSFRRGAGETQYF
TGCGCCAGCAGCTTTCGGCGGGGGGCGGGAGAGACCCAGTACTTC
>-|TRBJ2-2|-|TRBV2
CASSTQGGSTGELFF
TGTGCCAGCAGCACACAGGGCGGGAGCACCGGGGAGCTGTTTTTT
>TRBD1|TRBJ1-1|-|TRBV5-1
CASSLLTGGGVNTEAFF
TGCGCCAGCAGCTTGTTAACAGGGGGCGGCGTGAACACTGAAGCTTTCTTT
>TRBD1|TRBJ1-1|-|TRBV5-4
CASSLVGDSTEAFF
TGTGCCAGCAGCTTGGTGGGGGACAGCACTGAAGCTTTCTTT
>TRBD2|TRBJ2-2|few|TRBV5-1
CASSLRGANTGELFF
TGCGCCAGCAGCTTGCGGGGGGCGAACACCGGGGAGCTGTTTTTT
>TRBD1|TRBJ1-5|-|TRBV12-5
CASNGITQGIGNQPQHF
TGTGCTAGTAACGGAATAACACAGGGGATTGGCAATCAGCCCCAGCATTTT
>-|TRBJ1-2|-|TRBV6-2/TRBV6-3
CASSYGDSGDYGYTF
TGTGCCAGCAGTTACGGGGACTCTGGGGACTATGGCTACACCTTC
>TRBD1|TRBJ1-6|-|TRBV7-9
CASSLGDRVVLDSPLHF
TGTGCCAGCAGCTTGGGAGACAGGGTTGTTTTGGATTCACCCCTCCACTTT
>TRBD1|TRBJ1-5|-|TRBV28
CASSTPATGLGNQPQHF
TGTGCCAGCAGTACACCAGCGACAGGGTTAGGCAATCAGCCCCAGCATTTT
>TRBD2|TRBJ2-2|-|TRBV9
CASSVMAGGKVGELFF
TGTGCCAGCAGCGTAATGGCGGGGGGGAAAGTCGGGGAGCTGTTTTTT